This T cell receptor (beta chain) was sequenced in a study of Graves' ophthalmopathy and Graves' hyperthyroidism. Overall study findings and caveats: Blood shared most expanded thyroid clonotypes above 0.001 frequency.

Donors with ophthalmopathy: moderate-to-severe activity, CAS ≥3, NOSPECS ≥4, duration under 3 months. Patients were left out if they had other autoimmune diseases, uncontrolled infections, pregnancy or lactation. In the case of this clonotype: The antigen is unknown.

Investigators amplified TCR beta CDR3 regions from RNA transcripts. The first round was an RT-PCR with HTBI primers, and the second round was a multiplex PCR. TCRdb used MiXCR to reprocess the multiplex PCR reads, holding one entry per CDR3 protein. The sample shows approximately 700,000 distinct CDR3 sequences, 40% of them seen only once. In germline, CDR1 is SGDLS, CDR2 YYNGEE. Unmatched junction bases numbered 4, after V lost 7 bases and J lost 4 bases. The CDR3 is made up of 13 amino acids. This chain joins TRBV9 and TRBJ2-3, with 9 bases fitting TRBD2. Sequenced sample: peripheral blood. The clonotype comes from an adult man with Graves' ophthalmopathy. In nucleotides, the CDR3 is TGTGCCAGCCAGCGGGAGGAGGCAGATACGCAGTATTTT. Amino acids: CASQREEADTQYF.